The 21 T cell receptor beta chains below all came from one sample that was sequenced in a study of T cell responses to AZD1222 COVID-19 vaccine. TCRdb keeps only in-frame clones here, not all; method: immunoSEQ multiplex PCR. The profile shows 85,000 to 130,000 clones, around nine tenths of them singletons. The specimen was peripheral blood, collected on day 0 of AZD1222 vaccination. Source of these receptors: an adult in good health.

The rearrangement uses TRBV19 and TRBJ1-5, with TRBD1 as a possible D gene (6 bases). The CDR3 covers 16 residues. The germline gives CDR1 LNHDA, CDR2 SQIVND (reference sequence). The V and J ends lost 7 bases and 3 bases respectively, with 19 bases between them. CDR3 DNA: TGTGCCAGTATACAGGGTTACCCCAGCCACAATCAGCCCCAGCATTTT. The encoded protein is CASIQGYPSHNQPQHF.

This sequence joins TRBV28 and TRBJ1-3; D ambiguous. Trimming cost V 3 bases and J 0 bases, with 9 bases left between them. Germline CDR1 and CDR2: MDHEN and SYDVKM. The CDR3 has 15 amino acids. CDR3 amino acids: CASSLPGLSGNTIYF. CDR3 nucleotide sequence: TGTGCCAGCAGTTTGCCGGGCCTCTCTGGAAACACCATATATTTT. The full variable domain, in which reference TRBV28 and TRBJ1-3 provide the parts outside the CDR3, is DVKVTQSSRYLVKRTGEKVFLECVQDMDHENMFWYRQDPGLGLRLIYFSYDVKMKEKGDIPEGYSVSREKKERFSLILESASTNQTSMYLCASSLPGLSGNTIYFGEGSWLTVV.

The chain joins TRBV29-1 to TRBJ1-1, with 10 bases aligning to TRBD1. V shed 7 bases, J shed 4 bases, and the junction held 6 bases outside the gene matches. This CDR3 comprises 13 residues. Germline V lookup: CDR1 SQVTM, CDR2 ANQGSEA. The CDR3 loop reads CSAGQGVGTEAFF. In DNA, the CDR3 is TGCAGCGCCGGACAGGGGGTAGGCACTGAAGCTTTCTTT.

The CDR3 region is CASSLNFGEQYF. The CDR3 bases are TGTGCCAGCAGTTTAAACTTTGGCGAGCAGTACTTC. The genes are TRBV6-2 or TRBV6-3 and TRBJ2-7; no firm D call. V was clipped by 4 bases and J by 6 bases, with 10 bases between them. CDR3 length equals 12 residues. Germline V lookup: CDR1 MNHEY, CDR2 SVGEGT.

This sequence joins TRBV3-1 (or the pseudogene TRBV3-2) and TRBJ1-2, with a possible D match to TRBD1 (5 bases). V was pared by 2 bases and J by 4 bases, with 8 bases between. Germline values: CDR1 LGHDT, CDR2 YNNKEL (reference sequence). The CDR3 is 13 amino acids. This CDR3 reads CASSQSGIYGYTF. CDR3 DNA sequence: TGTGCCAGCAGCCAATCAGGGATCTATGGCTACACCTTC.

The chain links TRBV6-5 to TRBJ1-1; maybe TRBD1 (5 bases). The CDR3 is 15 residues long. Germline V lookup: CDR1 MNHEY, CDR2 SVGAGI. Trimming cost V 2 bases and J 0 bases, with 10 bases left between them. The CDR3 DNA reads as TGTGCCAGCAGTTACCGGGGCAGAATGAACACTGAAGCTTTCTTT. It is translated as CASSYRGRMNTEAFF.

This clone was detected only a few times. V usage is TRBV3-1 (or the pseudogene TRBV3-2) and J usage is TRBJ1-5; maybe TRBD1 (6 bases). Germline V gene data show CDR1 as LGHDT and CDR2 as YNNKEL (reference sequence). The V end was cut by 3 bases, the J end by 9 bases, with 15 bases between. This CDR3 has 14 amino acids. The CDR3 is CASSQGTPRWPQHF. The CDR3 DNA reads as TGTGCCAGCAGCCAGGGGACACCACGTTGGCCCCAGCATTTT.

This clone showed up just a few times. The V call is TRBV5-5, the J call TRBJ1-2, with D unresolved. The CDR3 is 14 amino acids. Germline V gene sequence: CDR1 SGHKS, CDR2 YYEKEE (reference sequence). Deletions cut 4 bases from V and 2 bases from J, with 12 bases between. The CDR3 is CASSIVDGNYGYTF. The CDR3 region has the DNA TGTGCCAGCAGCATCGTTGACGGGAACTATGGCTACACCTTC. Complete variable domain (other parts from reference TRBV5-5 and TRBJ1-2): DAGVTQSPTHLIKTRGQQVTLRCSPISGHKSVSWYQQVLGQGPQFIFQYYEKEERGRGNFPDRFSARQFPNYSSELNVNALLLGDSALYLCASSIVDGNYGYTFGSGTRLTVV.

CDR3 nucleotides: TGTGCCAGCAGCTTGGGGGGACAGAGCGCGGGAGAGACCCAGTACTTC. The encoded protein is CASSLGGQSAGETQYF. The chain uses TRBV7-7 and TRBJ2-5, with D possibly TRBD1 on 7 matching bases. Germline loops: CDR1 SSHAT, CDR2 FNYEAQ (reference sequence). This CDR3 comprises 16 residues. Trimming left V 3 bases short and J 4 bases short, with 18 bases between.

The chain joins TRBV2 to TRBJ1-2, with D tentatively TRBD1 (6 bases). Trimming removed 11 bases from V and 1 base from J, with 14 bases in between. CDR3 size: 13 residues. The germline gives CDR1 SNHLY, CDR2 FYNNEI. DNA for the CDR3: TGTGCCGACTCACAGGGCCTTAACTATGGCTACACCTTC. It is translated as CADSQGLNYGYTF.

The V call is TRBV7-9, the J call TRBJ1-2; a weak D match, TRBD1 (5 bases). The CDR3 extends over 16 amino acids. Trimming removed 1 base from V and 4 bases from J, with 16 bases in between. Germline values: CDR1 SEHNR, CDR2 FQNEAQ (reference sequence). Here the CDR3 reads CASSLGAGPGVYGYTF. CDR3 in DNA: TGTGCCAGCAGCTTAGGAGCAGGCCCGGGGGTCTATGGCTACACCTTC.

This chain uses TRBV12-3 or TRBV12-4 with TRBJ2-2; D is possibly TRBD2 (6 bases). Trimming took off 4 bases at V and 6 bases at J, with 6 bases between the two ends. The CDR3 totals 12 residues. The CDR3 DNA reads TGTGCCAGCAGTTGGGGGGCCGGGGAGCTGTTTTTT. Its protein product is CASSWGAGELFF.

The chain links TRBV9 to TRBJ2-1, with 7 bases matching TRBD1. This CDR3 is 16 amino acids long. Germline assignment: CDR1 SGDLS and CDR2 YYNGEE. The ends lost 4 bases at V and 4 bases at J; junction bases unmatched: 11. The DNA of the CDR3 is TGTGCCAGCAGCACACAGGGGCGGGCGGAATACAATGAGCAGTTCTTC. Protein sequence: CASSTQGRAEYNEQFF.

Only a few counts were recorded for this clone. V and J are TRBV5-8 and TRBJ1-2; D remains ambiguous. V was trimmed by 2 bases and J by 0 bases, leaving 8 bases between them. The length of the CDR3 is 14 residues. Germline-derived CDR1 and CDR2 are SGHTS and YDEGEE. The CDR3 DNA reads as TGTGCCAGCAGCTTTGCAGGTTCTAACTATGGCTACACCTTC. Translation: CASSFAGSNYGYTF. The whole variable domain, remainder taken from reference TRBV5-8 and TRBJ1-2, is EAGVTQSPTHLIKTRGQQATLRCSPISGHTSVYWYQQALGLGLQFLLWYDEGEERNRGNFPPRFSGRQFPNYSSELNVNALELEDSALYLCASSFAGSNYGYTFGSGTRLTVV.

This clone was seen a few times. The chain recombines TRBV18 with TRBJ2-2; D remains unclear. The CDR3 covers 15 residues. The germline V gene encodes CDR1 KGHSH and CDR2 LQKENI. Trimming took 8 bases from V and 0 from J, leaving 13 bases between them. The CDR3 protein is CASRPGNSNTGELFF. The CDR3 coding sequence is TGTGCCAGCCGACCGGGTAACTCGAACACCGGGGAGCTGTTTTTT.

This clone was seen once. The chain joins TRBV7-9 to TRBJ1-5; possible D gene TRBD1, 5 bases. Trimming removed 1 base from V and 2 bases from J, with 9 bases in between. The CDR3 consists of 15 residues. Germline CDR1 SEHNR, CDR2 FQNEAQ (reference sequence). The CDR3 is CASSLGRGGNQPQHF. The CDR3 nucleotides read TGTGCCAGCAGCTTAGGGAGGGGTGGCAATCAGCCCCAGCATTTT.

The rearrangement uses TRBV19 and TRBJ1-6; D remains ambiguous. This CDR3 region has 16 residues. Trimming took off 3 bases at V and 0 bases at J, with 9 bases between the two ends. The V gene's germline CDR1 is LNHDA and CDR2 SQIVND (reference sequence). This chain's CDR3 is CASSIAASSYNSPLHF. The CDR3 DNA sequence: TGTGCCAGTAGTATCGCGGCTAGCTCCTATAATTCACCCCTCCACTTT.

The rearrangement joins TRBV7-2 to TRBJ1-5; TRBD1 is a possible D gene (6 bases). CDR3 length equals 13 residues. Germline lookup yields CDR1 SGHTA and CDR2 FQGNSA. V was trimmed by 5 bases and J by 5 bases, leaving 10 bases between them. CDR3 loop: CASSQGLDQPQHF. CDR3 sequence (DNA): TGTGCCAGCAGCCAGGGGTTGGATCAGCCCCAGCATTTT.

V is TRBV5-1 and J is TRBJ2-5; D ambiguous. There are 13 residues in the CDR3. The germline V gene encodes CDR1 SGHRS and CDR2 YFSETQ. Trimming took 0 bases from V and 1 from J, leaving 4 bases between them. CDR3: CASSLGGQETQYF. CDR3 in DNA: TGCGCCAGCAGCTTGGGGGGCCAAGAGACCCAGTACTTC.

This clone appeared a few times. This rearrangement joins TRBV7-9 to TRBJ2-3; unclear D gene. This CDR3 has 12 amino acids. The V gene's germline CDR1 is SEHNR and CDR2 FQNEAQ (reference sequence). Trimming removed 7 bases from V and 5 bases from J, with 10 bases in between. In nucleotides, the CDR3 is TGTGCCAGCACCCCGTACCAAGATACGCAGTATTTT. Translation: CASTPYQDTQYF. Full variable domain (rest looked up from reference TRBV7-9 and TRBJ2-3): DTGVSQNPRHKITKRGQNVTFRCDPISEHNRLYWYRQTLGQGPEFLTYFQNEAQLEKSRLLSDRFSAERPKGSFSTLEIQRTEQGDSAMYLCASTPYQDTQYFGPGTRLTVL.

This rearrangement joins TRBV18 to TRBJ2-3, with TRBD2 matching over 7 bases. The CDR3 spans 14 residues. V gave up 3 bases and J gave up 6 bases; unmatched junction bases: 6. Germline V gives CDR1 KGHSH, CDR2 LQKENI. For the CDR3, the DNA is TGTGCCAGCTCACCTCAGGAGGGAGGGGATACGCAGTATTTT. It codes for CASSPQEGGDTQYF.